The rows below give T cell receptor beta chains drawn from one sample of a study of T cells after yellow fever vaccination. TCRdb fed the 5' RACE reads into MiXCR, producing one record per CDR3 protein. The sample consists of about 340,000 distinct CDR3 sequences, approximately 4% of them appearing once. The input for sequencing was PBMCs, taken 5 days after the yellow fever booster vaccination. The receptors come from a man younger than 35 who received the YFV17D yellow fever vaccine. CDR3s include the opening cysteine and the closing phenylalanine or tryptophan. The order of the fields is V gene, J gene, D gene, clone size, CDR3 DNA, CDR3 protein. A D gene is named only where the DNA matches it firmly. Size values are once, few and many counts, or a class for expanded clones, and some rows have none.

>TRBV29-1|TRBJ1-1|.|many
TGCAGCGTTGACGTAGCACACTTGAACACTGAAGCTTTCTTT
CSVDVAHLNTEAFF
>TRBV5-1|TRBJ2-1|TRBD2|few
TGCGCCAGCACCAGAGCGGGGGACTCCTACAATGAGCAGTTCTTC
CASTRAGDSYNEQFF
>TRBV27|TRBJ2-3|.|.
TGTGCCAGCAGGTCCCGACAGTCCACAGATACGCAGTATTTT
CASRSRQSTDTQYF
>TRBV6-2/TRBV6-3|TRBJ2-5|TRBD2|.
TGTGCCAGCAGAAAAAGCGGGGGGAGCCAAGAGACCCAGTACTTC
CASRKSGGSQETQYF
>TRBV6-4|TRBJ2-2|.|once
TGTGCCAGCAGTGTTCACGGGGGAGTGAACACCGGGGAGCTGATTTTT
CASSVHGGVNTGELIF
>TRBV6-5|TRBJ2-3|TRBD1|few
TGTGCCAGCAGTTACCATCGGGACAGAGGGAATACGCAGTATTTT
CASSYHRDRGNTQYF
>TRBV5-4|TRBJ2-5|TRBD1|few
TGTGCCAGCAGCTCGACCGGGACAGGGAAAGAGACCCAGTACTTC
CASSSTGTGKETQYF
>TRBV6-6|TRBJ1-1|.|many
TGTGCCAGCGGGCGATCAGCGACTGAAGCTTTCTTT
CASGRSATEAFF
>TRBV5-1|TRBJ2-1|TRBD2|.
TGCGGGACCAGCGCAGCGGGGGCACCCTACAATGAGCAGTTCTTC
CGTSAAGAPYNEQFF
>TRBV4-2|TRBJ1-2|.|.
TGTGCCAGCAGCCAAGATCTCAAACTGTCCGCGGATTATGGCTACACCTTC
CASSQDLKLSADYGYTF
>TRBV7-2|TRBJ1-2|.|many
TGTGCCAGCAGCAGAAACCAGGGGAACTATGGCTACACCTTC
CASSRNQGNYGYTF
>TRBV4-3|TRBJ2-5|.|.
TGCGCCAGCAGCCAAGAGTCGGGGGCCCTATACCAAGAGACCCAGTACTTC
CASSQESGALYQETQYF
>TRBV7-9|TRBJ2-3|TRBD2|many
TGTGCCAGCAGCTCAGAGATGACTAGCGGACCCACAGATACGCAGTATTTT
CASSSEMTSGPTDTQYF
>TRBV6-2/TRBV6-3|TRBJ2-5|.|many
TGTGCCAGCAGTGACGGGGCCCAAGAGACCCAGTACTTC
CASSDGAQETQYF
>TRBV7-8|TRBJ2-1|.|many
TGTGCCAGCAGCTCCCCGGCGGGTTACAATGAGCAGTTCTTC
CASSSPAGYNEQFF
>TRBV5-1|TRBJ2-7|TRBD1|few
TGCGCCAGCGGGCCAGGGGGCCATGGGTCCTACGAGCAGTACTTC
CASGPGGHGSYEQYF
>TRBV7-9|TRBJ1-2|TRBD1|.
TGTGCCAGCAGCTTAGCTTCCGGACAGGGCTTCGGCTACACCTTC
CASSLASGQGFGYTF
>TRBV7-9|TRBJ2-7|.|.
TGTGCCAGCAGCTTCGTTGGGGGGGGGACAGGACTAAAATTCTTCTCCTACGAGCAGTACTTC
CASSFVGGGTGLKFFSYEQYF
>TRBV5-6|TRBJ1-6|TRBD1|many
TGTGCCAGCAGCTTGGCCGGGACAGGAAATTCACCCCTCCACTTT
CASSLAGTGNSPLHF
>TRBV20-1|TRBJ2-5|TRBD2|.
TGCAGTGCCAGGCGACTAGCGGCCCAAGAGACCCAGTACTTC
CSARRLAAQETQYF
>TRBV29-1|TRBJ2-3|.|many
TGCAGCGTTGAATCGGGGACAGATACGCAGTATTTT
CSVESGTDTQYF
>TRBV20-1|TRBJ2-7|.|.
TGCAGTGCTCCACCCCGCGGCCTCTACGAGCAGTACTTC
CSAPPRGLYEQYF
>TRBV7-2|TRBJ2-1|TRBD1|many
TGTGCCAGCAGCTTAGTAGGGACAGGGTTTGCGAATGAGCAGTTCTTC
CASSLVGTGFANEQFF
>TRBV2|TRBJ1-2|.|.
TGTGCCAGCATCCCGCCCGACGGGGGCTATGGCTACACCTTC
CASIPPDGGYGYTF
>TRBV28|TRBJ1-5|.|many
TGTGCCAGCAGTTTGATCGCAGGTAATCAGCCCCAGCATTTT
CASSLIAGNQPQHF
>TRBV21-1|TRBJ1-5|.|few
TGTGCCAGCATCACACGGGGAGGTCAGCCCCAGCATTTT
CASITRGGQPQHF
>TRBV6-4|TRBJ1-1|.|.
TGTGACCCCAGGCGGAGGGGTGAAGCTTTCTTT
CDPRRRGEAFF
>TRBV20-1|TRBJ2-1|.|.
TGCAGTGCCCTTTACCGAAGGGTCTACAATGAGCAGTTCTTC
CSALYRRVYNEQFF
>TRBV6-1|TRBJ1-4|.|.
TGTGCCAGCAGTGAACCGAGGGGAACTAATGAAAAACTGTTTTTT
CASSEPRGTNEKLFF
>TRBV6-1|TRBJ2-2|.|.
.
CASKGPNLRAGELFF
>TRBV4-3|TRBJ2-3|TRBD1|few
TGCGCCAGCAGCCAAGAACAGGGGCTAAGCACAGATACGCAGTATTTT
CASSQEQGLSTDTQYF
>TRBV21-1|TRBJ2-3|.|few
TGTGCCAGCCGGGGGAATGAGGGGCGGCATACGCAGTATTTT
CASRGNEGRHTQYF
>TRBV12-3/TRBV12-4|TRBJ2-7|.|many
TGTGCCAGCAGTTTTAGTACGGGTTACACGTACTTC
CASSFSTGYTYF
>TRBV7-9|TRBJ2-3|TRBD2|few
TGTGCCAGCAGCTCGAGACTAGCGGGGGCTTCAGATACGCAGTATTTT
CASSSRLAGASDTQYF
>TRBV4-1|TRBJ2-2|.|few
TGCGCCAGCAGCGAAAGGGAAGTGGGGTGGTCCACCGGGGAGCTGTTTTTT
CASSEREVGWSTGELFF
>TRBV6-5|TRBJ1-1|.|.
TGTGCCAGCAGTTACGGAGTTCTCGGCGCTGAAGCTTTCTTT
CASSYGVLGAEAFF
>TRBV18|TRBJ2-3|.|few
TGTGCCAGCTCACCCCGGGGAGCGGGCCCCACAGATACGCAGTATTTT
CASSPRGAGPTDTQYF
>TRBV6-2/TRBV6-3|TRBJ1-1|TRBD1|few
TGTGCCAGCAGTTACTCCGGGACAGGGTCCACTGAAGCTTTCTTT
CASSYSGTGSTEAFF
>TRBV13|TRBJ2-3|TRBD1|many
TGTGCCAGCAGCGACAGACAGGGGGAGAGCACAGATACGCAGTATTTT
CASSDRQGESTDTQYF
>TRBV20-1|TRBJ2-3|TRBD2|few
TGCAGTGCTTACTCTAGCGGGGGGTACACAGATACGCAGTATTTT
CSAYSSGGYTDTQYF
>TRBV6-6|TRBJ2-5|.|many
TGTGCCAGCAGTTACTCAGACTGGTCGACGTACCAAGAGACCCAGTACTTC
CASSYSDWSTYQETQYF
>TRBV7-2|TRBJ2-6|.|many
TGTGCCAGCAGCTTAGTTGGGGCCTCTGGGGCCAACGTCCTGACTTTC
CASSLVGASGANVLTF
>TRBV28|TRBJ2-2|TRBD2|few
TGTGCCAGCGGGACGACTAGCGGGGCGGACACCGGGGAGCTGTTTTTT
CASGTTSGADTGELFF
>TRBV6-4|TRBJ2-3|.|many
TGTGCCAGCAGCCCGAGGGGGGGGCTTTCGGATACGCAGTATTTT
CASSPRGGLSDTQYF
>TRBV5-1|TRBJ1-4|.|many
TGCGCCAGCAGGAATTGGGGGCGCCAAGAAAAACTGTTTTTT
CASRNWGRQEKLFF
>TRBV4-1|TRBJ2-3|.|many
TGCGCCAGCAGCCAAGATTCGGAAGATACGCAGTATTTT
CASSQDSEDTQYF
>TRBV15|TRBJ2-1|TRBD1|few
TGTGCCACCAGCAGAGATTGGGCAGGGGGCTACAATGAGCAGTTCTTC
CATSRDWAGGYNEQFF
>TRBV4-3|TRBJ2-2|TRBD1|.
TGCGCCAGCAGCCAAGACAGGGGGCGCAGTACCGGGGAGCTGTTTTTT
CASSQDRGRSTGELFF
>TRBV6-5|TRBJ1-1|.|.
TGTGCCAGCAGTTACGGGAGTGGGAACACTGAAGCTTTCTTT
CASSYGSGNTEAFF
>TRBV5-1|TRBJ2-2|.|.
TGCGCCAGCAGCTTAACCCTTCGGAACACCGGGGAGCTGTTTTTT
CASSLTLRNTGELFF